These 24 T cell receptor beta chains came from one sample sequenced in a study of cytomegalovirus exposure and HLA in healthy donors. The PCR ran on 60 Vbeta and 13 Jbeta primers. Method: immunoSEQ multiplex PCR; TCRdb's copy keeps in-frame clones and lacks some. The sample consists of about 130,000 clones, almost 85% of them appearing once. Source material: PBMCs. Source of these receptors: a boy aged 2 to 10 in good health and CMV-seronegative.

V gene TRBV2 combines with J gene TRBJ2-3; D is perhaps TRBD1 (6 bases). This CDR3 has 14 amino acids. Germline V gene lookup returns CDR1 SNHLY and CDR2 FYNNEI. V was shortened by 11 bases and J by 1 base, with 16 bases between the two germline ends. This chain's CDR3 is CAAEGDSGTDTQYF. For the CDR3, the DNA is TGTGCCGCCGAGGGGGATTCTGGCACAGATACGCAGTATTTT. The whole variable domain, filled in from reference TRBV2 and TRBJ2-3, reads EPEVTQTPSHQVTQMGQEVILRCVPISNHLYFYWYRQILGQKVEFLVSFYNNEISEKSEIFDDQFSVERPDGSNFTLKIRSTKLEDSAMYFCAAEGDSGTDTQYFGPGTRLTVL.

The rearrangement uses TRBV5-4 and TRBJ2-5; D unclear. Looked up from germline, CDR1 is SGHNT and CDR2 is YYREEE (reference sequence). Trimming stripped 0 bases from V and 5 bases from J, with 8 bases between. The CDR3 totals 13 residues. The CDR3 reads CASSLGAVETQYF. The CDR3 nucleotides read TGTGCCAGCAGCTTGGGGGCCGTCGAGACCCAGTACTTC.

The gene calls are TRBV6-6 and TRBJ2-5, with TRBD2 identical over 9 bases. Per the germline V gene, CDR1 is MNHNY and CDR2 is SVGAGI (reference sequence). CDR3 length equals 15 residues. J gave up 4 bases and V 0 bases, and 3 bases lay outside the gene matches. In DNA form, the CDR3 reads TGTGCCAGCAGTTACTCCGCGGGAGGGAGAGAGACCCAGTACTTC. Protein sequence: CASSYSAGGRETQYF.

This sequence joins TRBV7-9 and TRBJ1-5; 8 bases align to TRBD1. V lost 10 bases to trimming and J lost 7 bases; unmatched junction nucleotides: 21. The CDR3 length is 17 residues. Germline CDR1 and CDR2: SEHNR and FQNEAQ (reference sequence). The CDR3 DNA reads TGTGCCACCTTGGCCGGACAGGGAAGGGGGTACGAGCAGCCCCAGCATTTT. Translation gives CATLAGQGRGYEQPQHF.

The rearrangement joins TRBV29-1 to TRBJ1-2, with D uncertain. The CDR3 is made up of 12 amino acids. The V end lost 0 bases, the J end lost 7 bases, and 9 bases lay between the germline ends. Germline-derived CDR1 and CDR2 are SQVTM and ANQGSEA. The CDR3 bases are TGCAGCGTTGAAGAGGGCACCCGTGGCTACACCTTC. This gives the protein CSVEEGTRGYTF.

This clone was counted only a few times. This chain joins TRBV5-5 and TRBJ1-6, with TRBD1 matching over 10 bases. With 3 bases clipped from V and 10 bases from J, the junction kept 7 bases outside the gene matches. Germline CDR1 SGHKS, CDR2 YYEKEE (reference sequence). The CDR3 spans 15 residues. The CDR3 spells CASSSGTGARSPLHF. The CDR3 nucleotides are TGTGCCAGCAGCTCCGGGACAGGGGCCAGATCACCCCTCCACTTT.

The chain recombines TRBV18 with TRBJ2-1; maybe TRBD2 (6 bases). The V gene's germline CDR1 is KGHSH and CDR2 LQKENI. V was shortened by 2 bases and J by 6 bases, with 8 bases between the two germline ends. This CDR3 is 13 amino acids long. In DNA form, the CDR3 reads TGTGCCAGCTCACCAATGGGGGGCAATGAGCAGTTCTTC. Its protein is CASSPMGGNEQFF.

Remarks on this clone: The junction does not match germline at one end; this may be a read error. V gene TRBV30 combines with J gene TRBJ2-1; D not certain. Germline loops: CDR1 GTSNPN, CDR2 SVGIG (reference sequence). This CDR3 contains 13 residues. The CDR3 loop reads CASDLPSFNEQFF. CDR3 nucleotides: TGTGCCTCCGACTTACCTTCCTTCAATGAGCAGTTCTTC.

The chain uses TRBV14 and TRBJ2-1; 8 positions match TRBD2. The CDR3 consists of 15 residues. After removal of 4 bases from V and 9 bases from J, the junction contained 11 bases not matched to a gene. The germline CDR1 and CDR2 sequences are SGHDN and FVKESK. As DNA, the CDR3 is TGTGCCAGCAGCCCGAGGACTAGCTGGTTGGGTGAGCAGTTCTTC. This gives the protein CASSPRTSWLGEQFF. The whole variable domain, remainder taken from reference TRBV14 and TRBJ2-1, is EAGVTQFPSHSVIEKGQTVTLRCDPISGHDNLYWYRRVMGKEIKFLLHFVKESKQDESGMPNNRFLAERTGGTYSTLKVQPAELEDSGVYFCASSPRTSWLGEQFFGPGTRLTVL.

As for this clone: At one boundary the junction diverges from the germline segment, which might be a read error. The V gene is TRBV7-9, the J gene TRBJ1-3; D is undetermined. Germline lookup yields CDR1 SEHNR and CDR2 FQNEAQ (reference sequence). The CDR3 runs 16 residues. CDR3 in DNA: TGTTCCAGCAGCCCAGACATAGGGAGAGGCGGAGACACCATATATTTT. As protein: CSSSPDIGRGGDTIYF.

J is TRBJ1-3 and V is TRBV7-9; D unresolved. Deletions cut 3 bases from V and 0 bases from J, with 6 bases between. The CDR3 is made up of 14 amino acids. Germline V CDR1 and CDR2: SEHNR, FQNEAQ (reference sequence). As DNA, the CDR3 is TGTGCCAGCAGCTTCTCCTCCTCTGGAAACACCATATATTTT. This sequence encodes CASSFSSSGNTIYF.

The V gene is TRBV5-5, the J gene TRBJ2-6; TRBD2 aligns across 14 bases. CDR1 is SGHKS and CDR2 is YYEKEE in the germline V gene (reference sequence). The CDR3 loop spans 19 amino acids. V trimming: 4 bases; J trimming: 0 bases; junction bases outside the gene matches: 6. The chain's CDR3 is CASSPRTSGGLSGANVLTF. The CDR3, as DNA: TGTGCCAGCAGCCCCCGGACTAGCGGGGGGCTCTCTGGGGCCAACGTCCTGACTTTC.

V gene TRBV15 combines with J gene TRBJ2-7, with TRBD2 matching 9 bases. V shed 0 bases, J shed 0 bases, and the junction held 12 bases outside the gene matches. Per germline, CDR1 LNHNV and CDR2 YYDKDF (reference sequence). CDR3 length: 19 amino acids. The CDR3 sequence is CATSRDVLAGMVSSYEQYV. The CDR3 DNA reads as TGTGCCACCAGCAGAGATGTCCTAGCGGGAATGGTGAGCTCCTACGAGCAGTACGTC.

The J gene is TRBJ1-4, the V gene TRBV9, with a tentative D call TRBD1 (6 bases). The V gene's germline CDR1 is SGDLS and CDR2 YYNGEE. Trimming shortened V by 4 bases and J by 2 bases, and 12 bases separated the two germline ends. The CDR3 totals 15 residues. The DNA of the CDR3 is TGTGCCAGCAGCCCCACAGGGACGACTAATGAAAAACTGTTTTTT. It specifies CASSPTGTTNEKLFF.

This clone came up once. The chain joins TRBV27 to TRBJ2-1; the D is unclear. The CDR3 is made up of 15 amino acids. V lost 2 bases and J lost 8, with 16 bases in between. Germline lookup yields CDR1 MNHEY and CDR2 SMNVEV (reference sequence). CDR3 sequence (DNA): TGTGCCAGCAGTTTAGCGGCTAGGTCTTCGGATGAGCAGTTCTTC. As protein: CASSLAARSSDEQFF.

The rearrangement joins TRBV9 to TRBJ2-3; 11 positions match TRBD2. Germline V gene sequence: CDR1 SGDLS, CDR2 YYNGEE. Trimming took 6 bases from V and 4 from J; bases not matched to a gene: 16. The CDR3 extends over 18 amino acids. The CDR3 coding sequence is TGTGCCAGCACCCCCCTTTCTCGACTAGCGGGGAACTCAGATACGCAGTATTTT. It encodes CASTPLSRLAGNSDTQYF.

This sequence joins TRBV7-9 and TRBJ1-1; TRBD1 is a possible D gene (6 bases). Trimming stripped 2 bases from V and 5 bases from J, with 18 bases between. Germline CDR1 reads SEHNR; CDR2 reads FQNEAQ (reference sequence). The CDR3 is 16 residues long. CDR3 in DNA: TGTGCCAGCAGCTTAATGGGGGGCGGGGGGGAGACTGAAGCTTTCTTT. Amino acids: CASSLMGGGGETEAFF.

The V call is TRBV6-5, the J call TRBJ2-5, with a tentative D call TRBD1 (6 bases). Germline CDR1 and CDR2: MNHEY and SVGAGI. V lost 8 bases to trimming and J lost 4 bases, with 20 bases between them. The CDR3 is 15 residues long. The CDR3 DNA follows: TGTGCCAGCTCCCCTTTTGTACAGGGCCGAGAGACCCAGTACTTC. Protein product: CASSPFVQGRETQYF.

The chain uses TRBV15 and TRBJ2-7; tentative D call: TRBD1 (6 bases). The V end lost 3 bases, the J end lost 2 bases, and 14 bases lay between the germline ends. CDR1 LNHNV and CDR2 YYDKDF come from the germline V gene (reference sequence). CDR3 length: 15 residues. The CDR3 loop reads CATSRALQGTYEQYV. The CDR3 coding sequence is TGTGCCACCAGCAGGGCACTACAGGGTACCTACGAGCAGTACGTC.

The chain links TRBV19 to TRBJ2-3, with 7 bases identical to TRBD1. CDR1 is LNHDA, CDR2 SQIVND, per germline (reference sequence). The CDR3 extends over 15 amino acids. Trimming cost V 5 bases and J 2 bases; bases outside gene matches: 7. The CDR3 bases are TGTGCCAGTAGTCCCCGACAGGGCCTCACAGATACGCAGTATTTT. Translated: CASSPRQGLTDTQYF.

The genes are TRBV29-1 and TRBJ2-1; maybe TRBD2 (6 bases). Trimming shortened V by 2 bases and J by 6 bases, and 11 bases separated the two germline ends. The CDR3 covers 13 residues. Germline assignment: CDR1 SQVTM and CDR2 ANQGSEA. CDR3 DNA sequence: TGCAGCGTTGAAATCCCCGGGGGCAATGAGCAGTTCTTC. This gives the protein CSVEIPGGNEQFF.

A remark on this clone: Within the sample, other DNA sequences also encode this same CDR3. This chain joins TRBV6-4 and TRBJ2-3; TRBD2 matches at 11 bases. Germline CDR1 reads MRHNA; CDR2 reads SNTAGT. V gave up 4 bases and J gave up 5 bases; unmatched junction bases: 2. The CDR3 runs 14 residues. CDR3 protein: CASSALAGGDTQYF. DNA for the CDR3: TGTGCCAGCAGTGCGCTAGCGGGAGGAGATACGCAGTATTTT.

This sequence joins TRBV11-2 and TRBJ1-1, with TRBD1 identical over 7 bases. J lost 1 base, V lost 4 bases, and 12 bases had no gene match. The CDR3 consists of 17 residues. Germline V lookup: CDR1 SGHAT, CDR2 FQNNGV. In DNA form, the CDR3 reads TGTGCCAGCAGCTCTATTAAACAGGGGCCATGGAACACTGAAGCTTTCTTT. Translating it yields CASSSIKQGPWNTEAFF.

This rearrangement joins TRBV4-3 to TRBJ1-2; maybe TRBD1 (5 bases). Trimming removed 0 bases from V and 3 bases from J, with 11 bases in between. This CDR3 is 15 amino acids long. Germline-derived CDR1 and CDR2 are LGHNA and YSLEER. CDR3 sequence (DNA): TGCGCCAGCAGCCAAGATGCAGGGATCTACTATGGCTACACCTTC. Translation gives CASSQDAGIYYGYTF.